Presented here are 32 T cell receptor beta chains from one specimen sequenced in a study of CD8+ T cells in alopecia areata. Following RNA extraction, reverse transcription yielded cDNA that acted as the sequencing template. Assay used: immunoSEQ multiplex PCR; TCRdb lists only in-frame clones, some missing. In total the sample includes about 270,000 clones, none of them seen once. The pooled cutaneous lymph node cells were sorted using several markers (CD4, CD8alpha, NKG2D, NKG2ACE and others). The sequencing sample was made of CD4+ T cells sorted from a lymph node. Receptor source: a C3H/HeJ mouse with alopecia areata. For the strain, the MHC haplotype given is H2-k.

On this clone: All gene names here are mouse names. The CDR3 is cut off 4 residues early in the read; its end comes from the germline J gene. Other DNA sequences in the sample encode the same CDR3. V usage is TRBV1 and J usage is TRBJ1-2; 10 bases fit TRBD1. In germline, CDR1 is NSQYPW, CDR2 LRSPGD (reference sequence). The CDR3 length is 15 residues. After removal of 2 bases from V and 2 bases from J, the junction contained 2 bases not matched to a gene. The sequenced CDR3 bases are TGCACCTGCAGTGCATCGGGACAGGGGAACTCC. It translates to CTCSASGQGNS. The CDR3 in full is CTCSASGQGNSDYTF. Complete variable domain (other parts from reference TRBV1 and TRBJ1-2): VTLLEQNPRWRLVPRGQAVNLRCILKNSQYPWMSWYQQDLQKQLQWLFTLRSPGDKEVKSLPGADYLATRVTDTELRLQVANMSQGRTLYCTCSASGQGNSDYTFGSGTRLLVI.

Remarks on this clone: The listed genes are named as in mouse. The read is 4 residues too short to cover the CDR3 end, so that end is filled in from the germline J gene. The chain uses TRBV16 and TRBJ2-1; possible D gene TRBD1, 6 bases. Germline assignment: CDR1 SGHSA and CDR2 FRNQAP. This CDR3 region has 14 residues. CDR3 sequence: CASSLPLQGAEQFF. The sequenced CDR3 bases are TGTGCAAGCAGCTTACCCCTTCAGGGGGCT.

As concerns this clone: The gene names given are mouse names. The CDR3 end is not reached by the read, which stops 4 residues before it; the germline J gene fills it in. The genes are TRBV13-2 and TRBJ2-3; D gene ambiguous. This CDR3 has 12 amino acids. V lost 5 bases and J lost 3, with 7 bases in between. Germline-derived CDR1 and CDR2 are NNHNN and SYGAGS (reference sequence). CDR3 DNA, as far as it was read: TGTGCCAGCGGGAGACAAGCAGAA. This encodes CASGRQAE. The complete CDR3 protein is CASGRQAETLYF.

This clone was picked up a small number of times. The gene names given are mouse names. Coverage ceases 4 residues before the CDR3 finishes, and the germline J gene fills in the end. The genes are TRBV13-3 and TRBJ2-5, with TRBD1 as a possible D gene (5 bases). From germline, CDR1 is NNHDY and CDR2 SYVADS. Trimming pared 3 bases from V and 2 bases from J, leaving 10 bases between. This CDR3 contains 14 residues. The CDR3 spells CASSARASQDTQYF. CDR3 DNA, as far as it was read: TGTGCCAGCAGTGCCAGGGCGAGCCAAGAC.

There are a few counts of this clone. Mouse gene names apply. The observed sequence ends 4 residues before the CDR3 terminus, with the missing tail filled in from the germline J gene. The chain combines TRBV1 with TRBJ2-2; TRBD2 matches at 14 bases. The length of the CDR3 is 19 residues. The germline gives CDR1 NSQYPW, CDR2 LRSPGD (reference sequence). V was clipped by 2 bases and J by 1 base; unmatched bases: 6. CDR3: CTCSARGTGGARNTGQLYF. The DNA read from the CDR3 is TGCACCTGCAGTGCACGGGGGACTGGGGGGGCGCGAAACACCGGG.

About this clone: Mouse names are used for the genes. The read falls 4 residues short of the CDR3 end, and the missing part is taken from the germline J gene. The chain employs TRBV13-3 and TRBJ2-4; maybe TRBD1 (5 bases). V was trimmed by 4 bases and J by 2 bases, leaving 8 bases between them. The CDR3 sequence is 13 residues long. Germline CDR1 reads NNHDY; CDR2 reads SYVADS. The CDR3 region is CASSRQYQNTLYF. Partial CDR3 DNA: TGTGCCAGCAGTCGACAGTATCAAAAC.

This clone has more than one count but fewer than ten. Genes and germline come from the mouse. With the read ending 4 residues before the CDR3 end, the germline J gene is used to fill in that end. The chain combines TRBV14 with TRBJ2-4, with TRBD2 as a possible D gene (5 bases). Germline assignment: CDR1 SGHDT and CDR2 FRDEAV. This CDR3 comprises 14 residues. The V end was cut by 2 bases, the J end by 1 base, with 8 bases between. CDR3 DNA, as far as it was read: TGTGCCAGCAGTTTGTGGGGTGGTCAAAAC. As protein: CASSLWGGQN. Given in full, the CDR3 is CASSLWGGQNTLYF.

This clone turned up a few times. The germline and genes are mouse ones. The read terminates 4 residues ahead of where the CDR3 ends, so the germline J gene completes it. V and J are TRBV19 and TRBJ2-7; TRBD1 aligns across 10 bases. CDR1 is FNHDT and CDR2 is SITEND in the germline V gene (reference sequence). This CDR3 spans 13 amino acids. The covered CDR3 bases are TGTGCCAGCAGCTCGGACAGGGGGGAT. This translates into CASSSDRGD. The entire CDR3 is CASSSDRGDEQYF. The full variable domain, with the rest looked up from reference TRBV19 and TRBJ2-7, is GGIITQTPKFLIGQEGQKLTLKCQQNFNHDTMYWYRQDSGKGLRLIYYSITENDLQKGDLSEGYDASREKKSSFSLTVTSAQKNEMAVFLCASSSDRGDEQYFGPGTRLTVL.

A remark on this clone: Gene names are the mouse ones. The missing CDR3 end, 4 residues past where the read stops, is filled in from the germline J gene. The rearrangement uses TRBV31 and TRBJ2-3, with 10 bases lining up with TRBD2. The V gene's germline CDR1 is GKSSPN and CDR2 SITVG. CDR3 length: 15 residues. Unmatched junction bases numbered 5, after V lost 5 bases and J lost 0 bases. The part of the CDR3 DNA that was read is TGTGCCTGGTCAGACTGGGGGGCTAGTGCAGAA. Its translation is CAWSDWGASAE. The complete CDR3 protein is CAWSDWGASAETLYF.

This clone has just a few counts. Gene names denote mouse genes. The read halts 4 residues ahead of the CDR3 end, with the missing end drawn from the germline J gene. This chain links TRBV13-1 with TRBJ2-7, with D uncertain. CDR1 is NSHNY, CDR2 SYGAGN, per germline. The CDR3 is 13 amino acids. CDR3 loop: CASSDSTEYEQYF. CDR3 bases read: TGTGCCAGCAGTGATTCAACAGAATAT.

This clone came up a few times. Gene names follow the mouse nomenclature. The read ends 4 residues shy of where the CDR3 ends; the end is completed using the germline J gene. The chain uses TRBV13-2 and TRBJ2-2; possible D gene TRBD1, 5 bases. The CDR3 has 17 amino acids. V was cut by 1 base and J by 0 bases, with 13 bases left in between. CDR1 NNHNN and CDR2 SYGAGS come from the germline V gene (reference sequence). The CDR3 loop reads CASGDRGRATNTGQLYF. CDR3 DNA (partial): TGTGCCAGCGGTGATAGAGGCAGGGCTACAAACACCGGG.

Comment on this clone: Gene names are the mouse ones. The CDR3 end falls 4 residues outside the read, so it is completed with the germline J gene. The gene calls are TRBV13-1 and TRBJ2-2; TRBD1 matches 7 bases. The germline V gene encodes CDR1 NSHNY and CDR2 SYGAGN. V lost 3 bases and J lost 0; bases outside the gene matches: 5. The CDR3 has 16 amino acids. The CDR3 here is CASSAHGTANTGQLYF. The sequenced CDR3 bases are TGTGCCAGCAGTGCGCACGGGACAGCAAACACCGGG.

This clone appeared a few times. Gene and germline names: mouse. The covered CDR3 bases are TGTGCCAGCAGGGGGGGCGACTATGCT. Its translation is CASRGGDYA. The entire CDR3 protein reads CASRGGDYAEQFF. This chain joins TRBV13-3 and TRBJ2-1; D is possibly TRBD2 (7 bases). The CDR3 is cut off 4 residues early in the read; its end comes from the germline J gene. Germline CDR1 is NNHDY and CDR2 is SYVADS. The V end lost 5 bases, the J end lost 2 bases, and 8 bases lay between the germline ends. The CDR3 is made up of 13 amino acids.

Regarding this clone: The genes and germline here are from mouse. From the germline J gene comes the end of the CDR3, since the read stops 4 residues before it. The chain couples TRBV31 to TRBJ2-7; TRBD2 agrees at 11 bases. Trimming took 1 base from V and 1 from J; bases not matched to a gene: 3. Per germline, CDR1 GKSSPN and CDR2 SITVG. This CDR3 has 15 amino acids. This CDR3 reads CAWSPGLGDSYEQYF. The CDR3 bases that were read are TGTGCCTGGAGTCCGGGACTGGGGGATTCCTAT.

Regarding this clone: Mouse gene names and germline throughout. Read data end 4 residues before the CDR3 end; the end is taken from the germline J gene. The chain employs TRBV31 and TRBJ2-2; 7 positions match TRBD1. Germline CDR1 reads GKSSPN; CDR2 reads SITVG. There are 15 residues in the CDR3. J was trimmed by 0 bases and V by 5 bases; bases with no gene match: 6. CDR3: CAWGPGQTNTGQLYF. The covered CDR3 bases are TGTGCCTGGGGTCCGGGACAGACAAACACCGGG.

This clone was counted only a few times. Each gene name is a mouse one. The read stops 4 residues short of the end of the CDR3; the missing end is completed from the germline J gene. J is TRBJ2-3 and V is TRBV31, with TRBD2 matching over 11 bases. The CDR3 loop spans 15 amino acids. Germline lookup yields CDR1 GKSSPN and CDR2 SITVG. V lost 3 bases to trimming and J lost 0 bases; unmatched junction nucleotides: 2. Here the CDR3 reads CAWRGTGGSAETLYF. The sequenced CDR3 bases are TGTGCCTGGAGGGGGACTGGGGGAAGTGCAGAA. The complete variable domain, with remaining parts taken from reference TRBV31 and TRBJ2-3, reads AQTIHQWPVAEIKAVGSPLSLGCTIKGKSSPNLYWYWQATGGTLQQLFYSITVGQVESVVQLNLSASRPKDDQFILSTEKLLLSHSGFYLCAWRGTGGSAETLYFGSGTRLTVL.

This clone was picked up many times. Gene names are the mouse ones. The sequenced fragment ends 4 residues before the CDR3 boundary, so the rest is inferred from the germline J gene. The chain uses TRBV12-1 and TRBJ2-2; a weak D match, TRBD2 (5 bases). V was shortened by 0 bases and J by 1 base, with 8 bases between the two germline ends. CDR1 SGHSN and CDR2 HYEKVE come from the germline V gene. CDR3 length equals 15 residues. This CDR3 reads CASSLVDLNTGQLYF. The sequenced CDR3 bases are TGTGCCAGCTCTCTCGTGGACTTAAACACCGGG.

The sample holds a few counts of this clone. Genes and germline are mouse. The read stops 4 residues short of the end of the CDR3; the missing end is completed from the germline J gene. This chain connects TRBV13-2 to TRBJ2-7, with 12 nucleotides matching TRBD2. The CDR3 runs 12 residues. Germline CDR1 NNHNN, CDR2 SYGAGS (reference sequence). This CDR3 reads CATGDWGDEQYF. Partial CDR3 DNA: TGTGCCACCGGGGACTGGGGGGAT.

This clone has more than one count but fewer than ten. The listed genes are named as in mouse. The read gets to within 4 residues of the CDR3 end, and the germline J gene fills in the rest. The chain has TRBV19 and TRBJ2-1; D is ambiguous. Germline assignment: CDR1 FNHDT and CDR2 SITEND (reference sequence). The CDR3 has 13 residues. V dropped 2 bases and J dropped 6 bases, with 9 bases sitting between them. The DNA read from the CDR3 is TGTGCCAGCAGTATCCCAGGATCTGCT. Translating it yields CASSIPGSA. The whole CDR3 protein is CASSIPGSAEQFF.

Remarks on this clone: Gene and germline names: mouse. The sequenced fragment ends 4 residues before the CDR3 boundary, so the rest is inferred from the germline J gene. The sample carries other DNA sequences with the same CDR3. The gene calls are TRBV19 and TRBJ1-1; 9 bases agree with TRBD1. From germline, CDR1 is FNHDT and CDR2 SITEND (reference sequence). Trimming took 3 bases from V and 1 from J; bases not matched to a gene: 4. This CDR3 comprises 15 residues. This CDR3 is CASSTPDRGNTEVFF. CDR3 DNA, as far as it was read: TGTGCCAGCAGTACTCCGGACAGGGGAAACACA.

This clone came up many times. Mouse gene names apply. CDR3 DNA (partial): TGTGCTAGCAGTAGAGCCTGGGGGGGCACCGGG. This sequence encodes CASSRAWGGTG. From start to end, the CDR3 is CASSRAWGGTGQLYF. This chain connects TRBV17 to TRBJ2-2; 9 bases align to TRBD2. Read sequence stops 4 residues before the CDR3 end, and the germline J gene provides the missing end. V shed 1 base and J 4 bases; nucleotides not matched to a gene: 1. The CDR3 loop spans 15 amino acids. Germline CDR1 MNHDT, CDR2 YYDKIL.

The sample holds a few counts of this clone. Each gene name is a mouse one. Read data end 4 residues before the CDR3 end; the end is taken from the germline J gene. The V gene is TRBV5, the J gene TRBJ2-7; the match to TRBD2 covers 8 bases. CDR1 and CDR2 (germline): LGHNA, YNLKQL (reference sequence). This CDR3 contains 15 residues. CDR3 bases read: TGTGCCAGCAGCCAAGATGGCCTGGGGGGAGAT. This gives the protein CASSQDGLGGD. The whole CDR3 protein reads CASSQDGLGGDEQYF.

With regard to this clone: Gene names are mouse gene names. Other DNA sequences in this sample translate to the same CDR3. CDR3 bases read: TGTGCCAGCAGCTCCACTGGGGGGTAT. It encodes CASSSTGGY. The CDR3 in full is CASSSTGGYEQYF. This rearrangement joins TRBV4 to TRBJ2-7; 9 positions match TRBD2. Read data end 4 residues before the CDR3 end; the end is taken from the germline J gene. CDR3 length equals 13 residues. Germline CDR1 reads LGHDT; CDR2 reads YNNKQL (reference sequence).

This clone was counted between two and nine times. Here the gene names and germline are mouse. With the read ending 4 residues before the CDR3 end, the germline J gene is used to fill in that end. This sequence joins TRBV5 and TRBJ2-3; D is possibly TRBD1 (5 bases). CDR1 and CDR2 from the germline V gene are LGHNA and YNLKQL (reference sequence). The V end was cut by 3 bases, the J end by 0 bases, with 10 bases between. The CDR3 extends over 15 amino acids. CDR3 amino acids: CASSHEDNSAETLYF. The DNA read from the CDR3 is TGTGCCAGCAGCCACGAGGACAATAGTGCAGAA.

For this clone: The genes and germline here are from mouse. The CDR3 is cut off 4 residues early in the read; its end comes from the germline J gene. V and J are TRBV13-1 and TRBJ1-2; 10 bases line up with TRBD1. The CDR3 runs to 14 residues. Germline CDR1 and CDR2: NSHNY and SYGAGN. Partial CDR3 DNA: TGTGCCAGCAGTGTCCCGGGACAGGGGAAC. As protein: CASSVPGQGN. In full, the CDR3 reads CASSVPGQGNDYTF.

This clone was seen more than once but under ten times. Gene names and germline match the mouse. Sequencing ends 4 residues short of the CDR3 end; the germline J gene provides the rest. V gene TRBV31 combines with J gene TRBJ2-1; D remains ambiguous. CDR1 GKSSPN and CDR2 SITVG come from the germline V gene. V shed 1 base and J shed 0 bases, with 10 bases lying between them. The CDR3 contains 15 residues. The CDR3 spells CAWSPRLFNYAEQFF. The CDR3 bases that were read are TGTGCCTGGAGTCCCCGACTTTTTAACTATGCT.

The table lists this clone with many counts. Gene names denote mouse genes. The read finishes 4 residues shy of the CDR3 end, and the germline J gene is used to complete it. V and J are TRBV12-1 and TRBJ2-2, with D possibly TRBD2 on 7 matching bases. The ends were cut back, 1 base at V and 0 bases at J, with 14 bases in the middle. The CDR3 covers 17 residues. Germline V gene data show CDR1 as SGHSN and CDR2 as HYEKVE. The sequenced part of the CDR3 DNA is TGTGCCAGCTCTCTATCCCCGGGGGGCTCAAACACCGGG. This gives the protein CASSLSPGGSNTG. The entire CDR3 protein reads CASSLSPGGSNTGQLYF.

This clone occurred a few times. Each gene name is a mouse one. CDR3: CASSGLGVYAEQFF. CDR3 bases read: TGTGCCAGCAGCGGACTGGGGGTCTATGCT. V is TRBV4 and J is TRBJ2-1; TRBD2 matches at 10 bases. Sequencing ends 4 residues short of the CDR3 end; the germline J gene provides the rest. Germline CDR1 reads LGHDT; CDR2 reads YNNKQL (reference sequence). This CDR3 has 14 residues. Losses at the gene ends were 5 bases for V and 3 bases for J; bases not matched to a gene: 1.

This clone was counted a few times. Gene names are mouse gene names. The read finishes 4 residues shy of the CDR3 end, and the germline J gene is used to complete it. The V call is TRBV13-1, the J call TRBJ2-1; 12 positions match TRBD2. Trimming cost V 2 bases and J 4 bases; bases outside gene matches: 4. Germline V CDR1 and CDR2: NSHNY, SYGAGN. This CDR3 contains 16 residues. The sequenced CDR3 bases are TGTGCCAGCAGTGAGGGGACTGGGGGGAGTTATGCT. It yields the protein CASSEGTGGSYA. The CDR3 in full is CASSEGTGGSYAEQFF.

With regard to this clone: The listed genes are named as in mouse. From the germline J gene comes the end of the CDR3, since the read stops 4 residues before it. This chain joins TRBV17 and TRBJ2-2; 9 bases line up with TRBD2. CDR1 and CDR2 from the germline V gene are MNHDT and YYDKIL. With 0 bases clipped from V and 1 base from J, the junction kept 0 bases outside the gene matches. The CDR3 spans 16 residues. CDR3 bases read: TGTGCTAGCAGTAGAGAACTGGGGGGAAACACCGGG. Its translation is CASSRELGGNTG. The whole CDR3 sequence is CASSRELGGNTGQLYF.

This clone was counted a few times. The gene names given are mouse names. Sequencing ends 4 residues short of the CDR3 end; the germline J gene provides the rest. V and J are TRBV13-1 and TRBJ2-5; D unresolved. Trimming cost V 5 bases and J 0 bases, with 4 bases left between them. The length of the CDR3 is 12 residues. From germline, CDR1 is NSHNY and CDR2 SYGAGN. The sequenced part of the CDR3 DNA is TGTGCCAGCAGACTGAACCAAGAC. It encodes CASRLNQD. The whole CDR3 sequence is CASRLNQDTQYF.

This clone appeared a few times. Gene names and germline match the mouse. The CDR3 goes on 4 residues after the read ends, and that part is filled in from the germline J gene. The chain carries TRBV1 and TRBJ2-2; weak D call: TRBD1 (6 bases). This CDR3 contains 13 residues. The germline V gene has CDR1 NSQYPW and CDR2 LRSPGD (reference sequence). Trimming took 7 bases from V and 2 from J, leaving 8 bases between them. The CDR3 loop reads CTCTTGNTGQLYF. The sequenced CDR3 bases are TGCACCTGCACTACAGGGAACACCGGG.